A selection of T cell receptor beta chains follows, all from one sample in a study of blood T cell repertoires in COVID-19. Produced via immunoSEQ multiplex PCR; TCRdb's table is partial and in-frame only. The sample contains approximately 210,000 clones, 80% of which appear only once. The specimen sequenced was PBMCs or T cells enriched from blood (not recorded which). The receptors were gathered from a man aged 30-40 years with acute COVID-19. CDR3s include the opening cysteine and the closing phenylalanine or tryptophan. The order of the fields is J gene, D gene, V gene, clone size, CDR3 DNA, CDR3 protein. A D gene is named only where the DNA matches it firmly. The size entry is marked missing in some rows and otherwise reads once, few, many or a size class.

J gene: TRBJ2-5; D gene: TRBD2; V gene: TRBV6-5; clone size: -; CDR3 DNA: TGTGCCAGCGCGCGGCTAGCGGAGAGGGAGACCCAGTACTTC; CDR3 protein: CASARLAERETQYF
J gene: TRBJ2-3; D gene: TRBD2; V gene: TRBV6-4; clone size: many; CDR3 DNA: TGTGCCAGCAGTGACTCTAGCGGGGGCACAGATACGCAGTATTTT; CDR3 protein: CASSDSSGGTDTQYF
J gene: TRBJ2-1; D gene: -; V gene: TRBV6-5; clone size: -; CDR3 DNA: TGTGCCAGCAGTTACGGCGGTCACAATGAGCAGTTCTTC; CDR3 protein: CASSYGGHNEQFF
J gene: TRBJ2-1; D gene: TRBD1; V gene: TRBV9; clone size: -; CDR3 DNA: TGTGCCAGCAGCGTTGGGACAGGGTACAATGAGCAGTTCTTC; CDR3 protein: CASSVGTGYNEQFF
J gene: TRBJ2-3; D gene: -; V gene: TRBV7-3; clone size: -; CDR3 DNA: TGTGCCAGCAGCTCGGGACTTTCCACAGATACGCAGTATTTT; CDR3 protein: CASSSGLSTDTQYF
J gene: TRBJ2-7; D gene: -; V gene: TRBV19; clone size: -; CDR3 DNA: TGTGCCAGTACCCCCCAGGGGGGCTACGAGCAGTACTTC; CDR3 protein: CASTPQGGYEQYF
J gene: TRBJ2-1; D gene: TRBD1; V gene: TRBV18; clone size: -; CDR3 DNA: TGTGCCAGCTCACCGTACGGACAGGGTTTACAGTTCTTC; CDR3 protein: CASSPYGQGLQFF
J gene: TRBJ1-6; D gene: -; V gene: TRBV4-2; clone size: -; CDR3 DNA: TGTGCCAGCAGCCGAAACAGAGATTCACCCCTCCACTTT; CDR3 protein: CASSRNRDSPLHF
J gene: TRBJ2-2; D gene: -; V gene: TRBV11-2; clone size: -; CDR3 DNA: TGTGCCAGCAGCACCATCCCGGGAACCGGGGAGCTGTTTTTT; CDR3 protein: CASSTIPGTGELFF
J gene: TRBJ2-1; D gene: TRBD2; V gene: TRBV10-3; clone size: -; CDR3 DNA: TGTGCCATCAGTGATACGGGGGGGCTGGATGAGCAGTTCTTC; CDR3 protein: CAISDTGGLDEQFF
J gene: TRBJ2-1; D gene: -; V gene: TRBV3-1/TRBV3-2; clone size: -; CDR3 DNA: TGTGCCAGCAGCCCCGGACTGACCAATGAGCAGTTCTTC; CDR3 protein: CASSPGLTNEQFF
J gene: TRBJ1-4; D gene: TRBD1; V gene: TRBV5-1; clone size: once; CDR3 DNA: TGCGCCAGCAGACCCATACCACGGGACAGGGTAATTAGGAGTAATGAAAAACTGTTTTTT; CDR3 protein: CASRPIPRDRVIRSNEKLFF
J gene: TRBJ1-2; D gene: -; V gene: TRBV10-1; clone size: once; CDR3 DNA: TGCGCCAGCAGTGATCGCCCTGGAGATGGCTACACCTTC; CDR3 protein: CASSDRPGDGYTF